The clone carrying this T cell receptor (beta chain) was counted many times. The antigen remains undetermined. Through Arm-PCR of CDR3 regions and iRepertoire HTBI primers, TCR beta libraries were built. One entry per CDR3 protein results from TCRdb running MiXCR on the multiplex PCR reads. Here the sample spans 540,000 or so distinct CDR3 sequences, approximately 13% being singletons. The time point denotes: newly diagnosed GD, antithyroid drugs for less than 3 months. Generation of the TCR library employed RNA extracted from PBMCs. These data belong to a study of regulatory T cells in long-lasting Graves disease. Study-level points and caveats: A reduction in accuracy may have resulted from the small sample size.

These data were also filed under a second study, of T cells in Graves' hyperthyroidism and ophthalmopathy.

This sample comprised peripheral blood mononuclear cells (PBMCs), obtained at new diagnosis, from a patient treated with antithyroid drugs. This receptor was obtained from a man aged 25 to 40 with Graves disease.

CDR3 residues: CSAKAARGQGQETQYF. DNA for the CDR3: TGCAGTGCTAAAGCGGCTAGAGGACAGGGGCAAGAGACCCAGTACTTC. This chain joins TRBV20-1 and TRBJ2-5; 9 positions agree with TRBD1. Germline CDR1 reads DFQATT; CDR2 reads SNEGSKA (reference sequence). The ends lost 4 bases at V and 2 bases at J; junction bases unmatched: 11. This CDR3 has 16 residues.